A single sample is the source of the 32 T cell receptor beta chains below, sequenced in a study of vaccination and CD4 T cells after COVID-19. No cognate antigen is known for these TCRs. The treatment here: roughly ten-day PBMC culture with coronavirus spike peptide pools or control peptides (ViraFEST assay). CD4+ T cells that had been cultured provided DNA sequenced with the Oncomine TCR Beta short-read assay. TCRdb used MiXCR to reprocess the PCR reads, holding one entry per CDR3 protein. The data hold 9,500 to 15,000 distinct CDR3 sequences, with approximately 64% observed a single time. The sample consisted of CD4+ T cells from blood, cultured in vitro. These receptors all stem from a human donor who had recovered from COVID-19.

DNA of the CDR3: TGCAGTGCTACAGGGGCGGTGGGCACTGAAGCTTTCTTT. This translates into CSATGAVGTEAFF. The rearrangement uses TRBV20-1 and TRBJ1-1, with D possibly TRBD1 on 6 matching bases. CDR1 DFQATT and CDR2 SNEGSKA come from the germline V gene (reference sequence). Trimming took off 4 bases at V and 4 bases at J, with 13 bases between the two ends. The CDR3 has 13 residues.

This chain joins TRBV7-8 and TRBJ1-5; 7 nucleotides match TRBD1. With 5 bases clipped from V and 7 bases from J, the junction kept 11 bases outside the gene matches. The CDR3 length is 15 residues. CDR1 and CDR2 (germline): SGHVS, FQNEAQ. CDR3: CASSLSGQVGQPQHF. CDR3 in DNA: TGTGCCAGCAGCCTTAGCGGACAGGTGGGACAGCCCCAGCATTTT. The variable domain in full, with the rest retrieved from reference TRBV7-8 and TRBJ1-5, is GAGVSQSPRYKVAKRGQDVALRCDPISGHVSLFWYQQALGQGPEFLTYFQNEAQLDKSGLPSDRFFAERPEGSVSTLKIQRTQQEDSAVYLCASSLSGQVGQPQHFGDGTRLSIL.

This clonotype was detected a few times. CDR3 nucleotides: TGTGCCAGCAGCGAGGGGGGCTCTGGAAACACCATATATTTT. It codes for CASSEGGSGNTIYF. V usage is TRBV7-2 and J usage is TRBJ1-3; perhaps TRBD1 as D (6 bases). There are 14 residues in the CDR3. Trimming removed 5 bases from V and 0 bases from J, with 8 bases in between. Germline V gene lookup returns CDR1 SGHTA and CDR2 FQGNSA. Together with reference TRBV7-2 and TRBJ1-3, the CDR3 gives the full variable domain: GAGVSQSPSNKVTEKGKDVELRCDPISGHTALYWYRQSLGQGLEFLIYFQGNSAPDKSGLPSDRFSAERTGGSVSTLTIQRTQQEDSAVYLCASSEGGSGNTIYFGEGSWLTVV.

The rearrangement joins TRBV12-3 or TRBV12-4 to TRBJ2-5; D gene ambiguous. The CDR3 extends over 13 amino acids. Trimming shortened V by 3 bases and J by 1 base, and 6 bases separated the two germline ends. CDR3 amino acids: CASSFSSQETQYF. As DNA, the CDR3 is TGTGCCAGCAGTTTTTCCAGCCAAGAGACCCAGTACTTC.

This chain connects TRBV6-1 to TRBJ2-1; D may be TRBD2 (6 bases). In germline, CDR1 is MNHNS, CDR2 SASEGT. V was shortened by 6 bases and J by 3 bases, with 15 bases between the two germline ends. CDR3 size: 15 residues. CDR3 DNA: TGTGCCAGCAGATTGGGAGGCGACCGCTACAATGAGCAGTTCTTC. It yields the protein CASRLGGDRYNEQFF.

V usage is TRBV21-1 and J usage is TRBJ1-6. TRBV21-1 is a pseudogene. The CDR3 has 13 amino acids. As DNA, the CDR3 is TGTGCCAGCAGCAGGGCAGGATATTCACCCCTCCACTTT. Amino acids: CASSRAGYSPLHF.

The gene calls are TRBV6-4 and TRBJ1-2; a weak D match, TRBD1 (6 bases). The CDR3 runs 16 residues. The germline V and J ends were trimmed by 6 bases and 4 bases, with 21 bases remaining between them. Germline assignment: CDR1 MRHNA and CDR2 SNTAGT. The CDR3 loop is CASRPPGGIGGYGYTF. CDR3 coding DNA: TGTGCCAGCAGGCCTCCCGGCGGGATAGGGGGCTATGGCTACACCTTC.

This chain uses TRBV9 with TRBJ2-1; perhaps TRBD2 as D (6 bases). CDR3 length equals 16 residues. CDR1 SGDLS and CDR2 YYNGEE come from the germline V gene. V was clipped by 4 bases and J by 9 bases, with 23 bases between them. The CDR3 DNA reads as TGTGCCAGCAGCCCCCGCCCGACTAGACCCGGGACTGAGCAGTTCTTC. The encoded protein is CASSPRPTRPGTEQFF.

The rearrangement links TRBV12-3 or TRBV12-4 to TRBJ2-5; D possibly corresponds to TRBD1 (5 bases). The CDR3 has 15 amino acids. V was clipped by 6 bases and J by 2 bases, with 16 bases between them. Here the CDR3 DNA reads TGTGCCAGCAGCCTTTCCCGGAGACAGCAAGAGACCCAGTACTTC. It translates to CASSLSRRQQETQYF.

CDR3: CSVELGQKETQYF. Here the CDR3 DNA reads TGCAGCGTTGAATTAGGACAGAAAGAGACCCAGTACTTC. The chain combines TRBV29-1 with TRBJ2-5; a weak D match, TRBD1 (6 bases). V was cut by 2 bases and J by 3 bases, with 10 bases left in between. Germline V gene lookup returns CDR1 SQVTM and CDR2 ANQGSEA. CDR3 size: 13 residues. Drawing the rest from reference TRBV29-1 and TRBJ2-5, the complete variable domain is SAVISQKPSRDICQRGTSLTIQCQVDSQVTMMFWYRQQPGQSLTLIATANQGSEATYESGFVIDKFPISRPNLTFSTLTVSNMSPEDSSIYLCSVELGQKETQYFGPGTRLLVL.

The CDR3 DNA reads TGTGCCAGCAGCTTGCTCGGACTAGCGGGAGGGACCCAGTACTTC. This encodes CASSLLGLAGGTQYF. The V call is TRBV5-8, the J call TRBJ2-5, with 14 bases fitting TRBD2. The CDR3 consists of 15 residues. V trimming: 1 base; J trimming: 7 bases; junction bases outside the gene matches: 3. CDR1 SGHTS and CDR2 YDEGEE come from the germline V gene.

The chain uses TRBV6-4 and TRBJ2-2; tentative D call: TRBD2 (6 bases). V shed 3 bases and J shed 4 bases, with 6 bases lying between them. This CDR3 contains 13 residues. The germline CDR1 and CDR2 sequences are MRHNA and SNTAGT. CDR3 DNA: TGTGCCAGCAGTGAGACTAGCACCGGGGAGCTGTTTTTT. This codes for CASSETSTGELFF.

The rearrangement links TRBV20-1 to TRBJ2-3, with 7 bases fitting TRBD2. The trim removed 0 bases at V and 7 bases at J, leaving 13 bases unmatched. The CDR3 extends over 16 amino acids. Germline loops: CDR1 DFQATT, CDR2 SNEGSKA (reference sequence). CDR3: CSARDPRGRGVNTQYF. The CDR3 DNA reads TGCAGTGCTAGAGATCCACGCGGGAGAGGAGTGAATACGCAGTATTTT.

As concerns this clonotype: The CDR3 does not end in the conserved phenylalanine or tryptophan, so this is likely a read error. The genes are TRBV6-1 and TRBJ1-3; TRBD1 matches at 11 bases. With V trimmed by 8 bases and J by 9 bases, 12 bases remained unmatched. CDR1 is MNHNS, CDR2 SASEGT, per germline. The CDR3 totals 15 residues. The CDR3 loop reads CASGRDRTGGGTIYL. CDR3 nucleotides: TGTGCCAGCGGTAGAGATCGGACAGGGGGCGGCACCATATATCTT.

This clonotype showed up just a few times. V usage is TRBV12-3 or TRBV12-4 and J usage is TRBJ1-6, with D hard to call. This CDR3 is 13 amino acids long. Trimming stripped 3 bases from V and 6 bases from J, with 6 bases between. The CDR3 DNA follows: TGTGCCAGCAGTTTTACGGGTAATTCACCCCTCCACTTT. This translates into CASSFTGNSPLHF.

This clonotype was detected a few times. This sequence joins TRBV6-1 and TRBJ2-3; D ambiguous. The CDR3 is made up of 12 amino acids. V was trimmed by 6 bases and J by 1 base, leaving 5 bases between them. Germline-derived CDR1 and CDR2 are MNHNS and SASEGT. CDR3 sequence reads: CASSPRTDTQYF. The CDR3 bases are TGTGCCAGCAGCCCACGCACAGATACGCAGTATTTT.

V is TRBV21-1 and J is TRBJ2-7. TRBV21-1 is a listed pseudogene. The CDR3 runs to 10 residues. The CDR3 region has the DNA TGTGCCAGCCCCAACGGCGAGCAGTACTTC. This encodes CASPNGEQYF.

The CDR3 is CASRGSERPEETQYF. Written as DNA, the CDR3 is TGTGCCAGCAGAGGGTCCGAACGCCCGGAAGAGACCCAGTACTTC. The chain recombines TRBV12-3 or TRBV12-4 with TRBJ2-5, with D uncertain. The CDR3 length is 15 residues. Between the trimmed V and J ends, which lost 6 bases and 3 bases, there was a span of 17 bases.

The rearrangement links TRBV20-1 to TRBJ1-5; D is possibly TRBD1 (5 bases). CDR1 and CDR2 from the germline V gene are DFQATT and SNEGSKA (reference sequence). The V end lost 3 bases, the J end lost 4 bases, and 13 bases lay between the germline ends. This CDR3 has 14 residues. CDR3: CSASKTDENQPQHF. CDR3 in DNA: TGCAGTGCTAGTAAGACAGACGAGAATCAGCCCCAGCATTTT.

J is TRBJ2-7 and V is TRBV18; 8 bases are shared with TRBD2. The CDR3 is 13 residues long. V shed 6 bases and J 7 bases; nucleotides not matched to a gene: 8. The germline V gene encodes CDR1 KGHSH and CDR2 LQKENI. The CDR3 coding sequence is TGTGCCAGCTCCCCAGGGACTAGGGGTGAGCAGTACTTC. Protein product: CASSPGTRGEQYF.

This clonotype showed up just once. This chain links TRBV11-2 with TRBJ2-2; D may be TRBD1 (5 bases). CDR1 is SGHAT, CDR2 FQNNGV, per germline. The ends were cut back, 5 bases at V and 7 bases at J, with 17 bases in the middle. This CDR3 has 15 residues. The CDR3 reads CASSLTGRGSGELFF. The CDR3 DNA sequence: TGTGCCAGCAGCCTTACTGGTAGGGGTAGCGGGGAGCTGTTTTTT.

CDR3 bases: TGCAGTGCTATATGGACTGGCACCGGGGAGCTGTTTTTT. Its protein product is CSAIWTGTGELFF. V is TRBV20-1 and J is TRBJ2-2; the D gene is possibly TRBD2 (5 bases). The CDR3 is 13 amino acids. Germline V CDR1 and CDR2: DFQATT, SNEGSKA (reference sequence). The ends were cut back, 4 bases at V and 4 bases at J, with 10 bases in the middle.

This chain links TRBV11-1 with TRBJ2-2; TRBD1 matches at 8 bases. The CDR3 is 15 residues long. CDR1 and CDR2 (germline): SGHAT, FQDESV (reference sequence). V dropped 4 bases and J dropped 3; count of bases not matched to a gene: 4. The CDR3 DNA reads as TGTGCCAGCAGCTCCGACAGGGGAGACACCGGGGAGCTGTTTTTT. Translated, it gives CASSSDRGDTGELFF. Variable domain in full (rest from reference TRBV11-1 and TRBJ2-2): EAEVAQSPRYKITEKSQAVAFWCDPISGHATLYWYRQILGQGPELLVQFQDESVVDDSQLPKDRFSAERLKGVDSTLKIQPAELGDSAMYLCASSSDRGDTGELFFGEGSRLTVL.

The V gene is TRBV5-1, the J gene TRBJ1-2, with D possibly TRBD1 on 6 matching bases. The CDR3 is made up of 14 amino acids. The germline CDR1 and CDR2 sequences are SGHRS and YFSETQ. The V and J ends lost 3 bases and 4 bases respectively, with 13 bases between them. The CDR3 nucleotides read TGCGCCAGCAGCTCCCACAGGGATCGCTATGGCTACACCTTC. Translating it yields CASSSHRDRYGYTF.

This chain uses TRBV10-3 with TRBJ2-3, with TRBD2 identical over 7 bases. Trimming took 6 bases from V and 3 from J; bases not matched to a gene: 6. Germline lookup yields CDR1 ENHRY and CDR2 SYGVKD. CDR3 length: 14 residues. CDR3 in amino acids: CAIRGLGTTDTQYF. The CDR3 nucleotides read TGTGCCATCAGAGGACTAGGTACAACAGATACGCAGTATTTT.

The J gene is TRBJ1-5, the V gene TRBV20-1; maybe TRBD1 (6 bases). Trimming removed 4 bases from V and 0 bases from J, with 10 bases in between. The CDR3 extends over 14 amino acids. Germline assignment: CDR1 DFQATT and CDR2 SNEGSKA (reference sequence). The CDR3 DNA reads TGCAGTGCTAACCAGGGGCGTAGCAATCAGCCCCAGCATTTT. Protein: CSANQGRSNQPQHF.

CDR3 residues: CSARLAGSYNEQFF. CDR3 sequence (DNA): TGCAGTGCTAGACTAGCGGGCTCCTACAATGAGCAGTTCTTC. The chain has TRBV20-1 and TRBJ2-1; TRBD2 matches at 8 bases. The trim removed 2 bases at V and 0 bases at J, leaving 0 bases unmatched. The CDR3 extends over 14 amino acids. Germline values: CDR1 DFQATT, CDR2 SNEGSKA (reference sequence).

This clonotype has only one observation. This chain links TRBV20-1 with TRBJ2-1; D unresolved. V was shortened by 7 bases and J by 5 bases, with 18 bases between the two germline ends. The CDR3 runs 14 residues. Germline lookup yields CDR1 DFQATT and CDR2 SNEGSKA (reference sequence). The CDR3 DNA sequence: TGCAGTGTTTTTAGCCCCCGACAAAACAATGAGCAGTTCTTC. It codes for CSVFSPRQNNEQFF.

The chain recombines TRBV28 with TRBJ1-5, with D possibly being TRBD1 (5 bases). V was cut by 4 bases and J by 2 bases, with 12 bases left in between. The CDR3 spans 15 residues. Germline V gives CDR1 MDHEN, CDR2 SYDVKM. The CDR3 bases are TGTGCCAGCAGTTCGGCAGGGCAAGGCAATCAGCCCCAGCATTTT. This sequence encodes CASSSAGQGNQPQHF.

This clonotype was detected only a few times. The genes are TRBV15 and TRBJ2-1; no clear D gene. The CDR3 totals 16 residues. V shed 7 bases and J shed 0 bases, with 16 bases lying between them. Germline assignment: CDR1 LNHNV and CDR2 YYDKDF (reference sequence). The CDR3 sequence: CATINKSTLSYNEQFF. DNA for the CDR3: TGTGCCACCATCAATAAGTCTACACTCTCCTACAATGAGCAGTTCTTC.

The V and J genes are TRBV28 and TRBJ2-1, with 8 bases identical to TRBD2. Losses at the gene ends were 7 bases for V and 7 bases for J; bases not matched to a gene: 6. The CDR3 is made up of 13 amino acids. In germline, CDR1 is MDHEN, CDR2 SYDVKM. The CDR3 DNA reads as TGTGCCAGCATCAGCGGGAGTCGGAATGAGCAGTTCTTC. Translation: CASISGSRNEQFF.

V usage is TRBV6-1 and J usage is TRBJ1-1, with TRBD1 as a possible D gene (6 bases). The CDR3 loop spans 16 amino acids. The V end was cut by 8 bases, the J end by 3 bases, with 22 bases between. The germline V gene encodes CDR1 MNHNS and CDR2 SASEGT. The CDR3, as DNA: TGTGCCAGCGAATCAGGACAGAGAGAAGGTGACACTGAAGCTTTCTTT. It yields the protein CASESGQREGDTEAFF.